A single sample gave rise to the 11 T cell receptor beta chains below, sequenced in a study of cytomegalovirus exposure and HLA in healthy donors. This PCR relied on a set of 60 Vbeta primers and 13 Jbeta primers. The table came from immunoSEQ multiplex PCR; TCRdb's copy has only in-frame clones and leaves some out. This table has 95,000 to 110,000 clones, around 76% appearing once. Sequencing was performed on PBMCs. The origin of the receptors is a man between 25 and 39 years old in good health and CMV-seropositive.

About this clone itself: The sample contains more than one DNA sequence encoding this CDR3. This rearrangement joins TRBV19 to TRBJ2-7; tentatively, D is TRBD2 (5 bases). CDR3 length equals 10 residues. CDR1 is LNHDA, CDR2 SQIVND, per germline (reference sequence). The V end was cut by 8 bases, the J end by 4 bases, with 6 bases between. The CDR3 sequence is CASGEYEQYF. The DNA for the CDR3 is TGTGCCAGTGGGGAGTACGAGCAGTACTTC. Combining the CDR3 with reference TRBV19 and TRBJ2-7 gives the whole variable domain DGGITQSPKYLFRKEGQNVTLSCEQNLNHDAMYWYRQDPGQGLRLIYYSQIVNDFQKGDIAEGYSVSREKKESFPLTVTSAQKNPTAFYLCASGEYEQYFGPGTRLTVT.

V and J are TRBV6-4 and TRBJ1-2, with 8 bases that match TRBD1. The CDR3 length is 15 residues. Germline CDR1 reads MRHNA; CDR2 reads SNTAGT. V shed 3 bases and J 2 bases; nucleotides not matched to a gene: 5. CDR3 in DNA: TGTGCCAGCAGTGAAGGACAGGGCCTAAACTATGGCTACACCTTC. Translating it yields CASSEGQGLNYGYTF.

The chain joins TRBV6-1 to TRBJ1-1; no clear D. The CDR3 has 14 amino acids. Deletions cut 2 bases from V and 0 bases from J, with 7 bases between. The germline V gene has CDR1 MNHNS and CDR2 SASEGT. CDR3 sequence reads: CASSESRVNTEAFF. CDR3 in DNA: TGTGCCAGCAGTGAATCTCGGGTGAACACTGAAGCTTTCTTT.

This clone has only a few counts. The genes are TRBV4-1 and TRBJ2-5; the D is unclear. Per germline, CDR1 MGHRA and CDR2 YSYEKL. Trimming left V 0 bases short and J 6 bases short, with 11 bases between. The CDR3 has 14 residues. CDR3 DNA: TGCGCCAGCAGCCAAGATTTTACAGTCAAGACCCAGTACTTC. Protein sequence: CASSQDFTVKTQYF.

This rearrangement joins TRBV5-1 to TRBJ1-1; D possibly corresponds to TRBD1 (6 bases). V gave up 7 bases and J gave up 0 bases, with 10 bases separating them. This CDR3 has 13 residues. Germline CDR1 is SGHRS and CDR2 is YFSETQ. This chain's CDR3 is CASAGQLNTEAFF. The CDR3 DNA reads TGCGCCAGCGCAGGACAGCTGAACACTGAAGCTTTCTTT.

CDR3 sequence (DNA): TGTGCCAGCAGCCTACAGGGAAACACCATATATTTT. This gives the protein CASSLQGNTIYF. J is TRBJ1-3 and V is TRBV5-4; D not certain. The CDR3 totals 12 residues. Trimming took off 4 bases at V and 4 bases at J, with 6 bases between the two ends. The germline CDR1 and CDR2 sequences are SGHNT and YYREEE (reference sequence).

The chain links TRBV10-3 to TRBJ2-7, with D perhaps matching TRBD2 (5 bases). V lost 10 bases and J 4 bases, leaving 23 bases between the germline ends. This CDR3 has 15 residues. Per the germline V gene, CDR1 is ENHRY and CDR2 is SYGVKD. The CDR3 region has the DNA TGTGCCACGACCTCGGACCGTTCGTCGGGGTACGAGCAGTACTTC. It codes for CATTSDRSSGYEQYF.

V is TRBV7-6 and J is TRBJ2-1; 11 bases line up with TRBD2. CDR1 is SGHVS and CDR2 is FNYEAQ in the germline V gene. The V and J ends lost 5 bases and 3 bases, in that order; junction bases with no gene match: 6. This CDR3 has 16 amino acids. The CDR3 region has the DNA TGTGCCAGCAGCATTGGTACTAGCGGGGGCTACAATGAGCAGTTCTTC. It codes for CASSIGTSGGYNEQFF.

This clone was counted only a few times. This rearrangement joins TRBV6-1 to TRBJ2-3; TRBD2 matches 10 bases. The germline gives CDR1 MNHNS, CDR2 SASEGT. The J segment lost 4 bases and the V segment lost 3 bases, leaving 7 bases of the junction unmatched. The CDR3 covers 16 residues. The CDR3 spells CASSELVAGGADTQYF. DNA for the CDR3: TGTGCCAGCAGTGAGTTAGTAGCGGGGGGCGCAGATACGCAGTATTTT.

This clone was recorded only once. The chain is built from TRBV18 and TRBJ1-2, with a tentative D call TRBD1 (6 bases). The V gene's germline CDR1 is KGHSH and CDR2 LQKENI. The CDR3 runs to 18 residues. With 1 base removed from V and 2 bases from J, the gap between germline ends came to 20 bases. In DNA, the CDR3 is TGTGCCAGCTCACCACTTTCAACTCCCCAGGGGCAAAACTATGGCTACACCTTC. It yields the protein CASSPLSTPQGQNYGYTF.

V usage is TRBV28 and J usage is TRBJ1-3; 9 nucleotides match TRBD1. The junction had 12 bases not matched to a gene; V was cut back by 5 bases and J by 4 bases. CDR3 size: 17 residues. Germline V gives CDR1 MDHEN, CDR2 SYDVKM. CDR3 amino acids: CASSTSSGQGSGNTIYF. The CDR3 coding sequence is TGTGCCAGCAGTACAAGCTCCGGACAGGGGTCCGGAAACACCATATATTTT.